The present TCR beta chain was sequenced within a study of blood T cells in healthy people across ages. Note on this clonotype: What it recognizes is unknown.

The CDR3 is 21 amino acids. The V gene end was trimmed by 7 bases and the J gene end by 11 bases; junction bases not matched to a gene: 35. Germline assignment: CDR1 LNHNV and CDR2 YYDKDF (reference sequence). Alongside a J-beta primer mix, a sample-barcoded 5' primer served in a second PCR lasting 7 to 11 cycles. Unique molecular identifiers of 12 random nucleotides labeled each cDNA. TCRdb fed the 5' RACE reads into MiXCR, producing one record per CDR3 protein. The data show some 1.5 million distinct CDR3 sequences, over 25% seen once. Findings and limits, study-wide: Getting older went along with TCR beta diversity per million T cells dropping roughly linearly. Reliance upon unsorted PBMCs precluded definitive naive versus antigen-experienced comparison.

The chain combines TRBV15 with TRBJ2-5; 9 bases align to TRBD1. The sequence was collected from a woman in her twenties or thirties in good health. Sequencing used blood. CDR3 sequence: CATNGMGMVIEGQGTLNEQYF. The CDR3 DNA reads TGTGCCACCAATGGTATGGGGATGGTGATCGAGGGACAGGGTACGTTAAATGAGCAGTACTTC.